This T cell receptor beta chain is from a study of cytomegalovirus exposure and HLA in healthy donors. The PCR used 60 Vbeta and 13 Jbeta primers. Produced via immunoSEQ multiplex PCR; TCRdb's table is partial and in-frame only. The table has 150,000 or so clones, about 84% seen once. Germline CDR1 reads MNHNY; CDR2 reads SVGAGI (reference sequence). V gave up 2 bases and J gave up 2 bases; unmatched junction bases: 2. There are 15 residues in the CDR3. The chain recombines TRBV6-6 with TRBJ1-5, with 8 bases identical to TRBD1. The sequenced sample was PBMCs. The clonotype was recovered from a woman between 35 and 50 years old in good health and CMV-seropositive. The CDR3 DNA sequence: TGTGCCAGCAGTTACGACAGGGGCGGCAATCAGCCCCAGCATTTT. Its translation: CASSYDRGGNQPQHF.